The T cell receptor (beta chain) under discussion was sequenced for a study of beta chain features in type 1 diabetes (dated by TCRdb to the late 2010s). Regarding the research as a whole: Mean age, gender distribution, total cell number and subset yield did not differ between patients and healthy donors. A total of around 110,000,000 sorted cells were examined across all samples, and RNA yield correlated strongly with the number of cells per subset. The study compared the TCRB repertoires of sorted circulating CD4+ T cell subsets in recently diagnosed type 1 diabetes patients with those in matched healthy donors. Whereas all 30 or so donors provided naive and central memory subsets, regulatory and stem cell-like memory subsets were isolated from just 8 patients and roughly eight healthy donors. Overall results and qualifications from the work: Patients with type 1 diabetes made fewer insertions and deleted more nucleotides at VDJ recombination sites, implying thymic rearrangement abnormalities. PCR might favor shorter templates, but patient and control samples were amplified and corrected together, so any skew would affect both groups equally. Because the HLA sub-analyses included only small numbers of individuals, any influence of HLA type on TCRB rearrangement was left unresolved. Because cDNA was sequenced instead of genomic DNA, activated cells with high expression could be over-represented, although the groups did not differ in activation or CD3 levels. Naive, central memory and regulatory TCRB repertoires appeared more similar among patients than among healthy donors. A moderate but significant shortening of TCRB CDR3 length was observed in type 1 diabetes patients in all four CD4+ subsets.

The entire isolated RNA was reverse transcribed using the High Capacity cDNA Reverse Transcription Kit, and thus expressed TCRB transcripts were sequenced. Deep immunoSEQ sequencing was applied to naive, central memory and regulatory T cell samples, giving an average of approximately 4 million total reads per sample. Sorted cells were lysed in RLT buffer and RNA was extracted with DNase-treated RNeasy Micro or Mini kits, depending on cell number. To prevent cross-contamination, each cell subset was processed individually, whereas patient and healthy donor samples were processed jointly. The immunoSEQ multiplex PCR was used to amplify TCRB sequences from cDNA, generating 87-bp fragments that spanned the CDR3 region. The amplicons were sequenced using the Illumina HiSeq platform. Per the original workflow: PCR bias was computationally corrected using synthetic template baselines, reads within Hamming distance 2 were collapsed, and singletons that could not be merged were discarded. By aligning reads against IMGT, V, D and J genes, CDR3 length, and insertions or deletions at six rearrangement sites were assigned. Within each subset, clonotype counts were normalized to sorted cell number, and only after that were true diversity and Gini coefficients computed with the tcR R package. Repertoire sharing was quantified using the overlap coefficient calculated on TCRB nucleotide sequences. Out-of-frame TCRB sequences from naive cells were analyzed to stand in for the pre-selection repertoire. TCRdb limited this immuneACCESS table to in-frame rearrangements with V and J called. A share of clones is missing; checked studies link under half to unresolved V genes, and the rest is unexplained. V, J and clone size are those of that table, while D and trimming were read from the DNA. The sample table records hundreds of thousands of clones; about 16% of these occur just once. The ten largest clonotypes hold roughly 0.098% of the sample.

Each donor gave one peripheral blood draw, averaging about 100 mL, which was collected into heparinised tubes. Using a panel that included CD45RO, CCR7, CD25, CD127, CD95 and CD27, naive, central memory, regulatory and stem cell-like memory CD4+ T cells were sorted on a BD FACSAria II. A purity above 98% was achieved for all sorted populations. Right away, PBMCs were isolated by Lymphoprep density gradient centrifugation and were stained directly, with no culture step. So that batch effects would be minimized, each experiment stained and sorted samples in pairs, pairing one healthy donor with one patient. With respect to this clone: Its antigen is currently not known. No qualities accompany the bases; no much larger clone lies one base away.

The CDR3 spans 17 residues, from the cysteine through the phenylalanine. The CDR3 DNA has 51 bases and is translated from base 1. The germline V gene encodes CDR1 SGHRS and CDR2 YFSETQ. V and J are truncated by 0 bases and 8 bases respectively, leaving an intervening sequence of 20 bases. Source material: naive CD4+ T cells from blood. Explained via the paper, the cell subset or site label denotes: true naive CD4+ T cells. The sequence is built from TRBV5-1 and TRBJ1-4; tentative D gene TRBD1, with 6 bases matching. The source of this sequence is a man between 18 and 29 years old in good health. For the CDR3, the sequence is CASSLGLQGNLLEKLFF. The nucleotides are TGCGCCAGCAGCTTGGGTCTCCAGGGGAACCTCTTGGAAAAACTGTTTTTT.